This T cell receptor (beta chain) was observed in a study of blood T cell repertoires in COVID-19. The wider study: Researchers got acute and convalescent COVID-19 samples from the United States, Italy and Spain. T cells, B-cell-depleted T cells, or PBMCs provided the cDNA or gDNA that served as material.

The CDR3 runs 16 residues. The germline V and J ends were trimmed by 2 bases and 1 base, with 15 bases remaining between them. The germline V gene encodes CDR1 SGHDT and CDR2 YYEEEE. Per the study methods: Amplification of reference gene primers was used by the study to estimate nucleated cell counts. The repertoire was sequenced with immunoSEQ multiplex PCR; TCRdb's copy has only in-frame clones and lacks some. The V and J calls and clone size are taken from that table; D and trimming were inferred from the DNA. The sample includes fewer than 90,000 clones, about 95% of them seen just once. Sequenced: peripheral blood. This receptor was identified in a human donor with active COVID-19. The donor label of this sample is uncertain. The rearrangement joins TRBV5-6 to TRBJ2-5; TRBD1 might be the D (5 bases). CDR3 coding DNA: TGTGCCAGCAGCTTTCCGTCCGCTGGGGCCCAAGAGACCCAGTACTTC. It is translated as CASSFPSAGAQETQYF.